Following are 29 T cell receptor beta chains from one sample sequenced in a study of response to subunit inactivated influenza vaccine. One entry per CDR3 protein, called by TCRdb with MiXCR from the RT-PCR reads. The sample holds around 650,000 distinct CDR3 sequences, approximately 14% seen once. This sample comprised PBMCs from blood, obtained 12 days after vaccination. Source of these receptors: a man between 50 and 59 years old who received an inactivated influenza vaccine.

This clonotype came up a few times. V and J are TRBV20-1 and TRBJ2-7, with 8 bases matching TRBD1. CDR1 DFQATT and CDR2 SNEGSKA come from the germline V gene (reference sequence). The CDR3 length is 16 residues. The ends lost 0 bases at V and 2 bases at J; junction bases unmatched: 9. The CDR3 region has the DNA TGCAGTGCTAGAGATCCGGACAGGGATTTGCCCTACGAGCAGTACTTC. It codes for CSARDPDRDLPYEQYF.

V usage is TRBV2 and J usage is TRBJ2-1; 9 bases align to TRBD2. The ends lost 5 bases at V and 0 bases at J; junction bases unmatched: 11. The CDR3 is made up of 18 amino acids. Looked up from germline, CDR1 is SNHLY and CDR2 is FYNNEI. The CDR3 region has the DNA TGTGCCAGCAGTCGGGGGACTAGCCCTAGGAGCTCCTACAATGAGCAGTTCTTC. This translates into CASSRGTSPRSSYNEQFF. Full variable domain (outside the CDR3, taken from reference TRBV2 and TRBJ2-1): EPEVTQTPSHQVTQMGQEVILRCVPISNHLYFYWYRQILGQKVEFLVSFYNNEISEKSEIFDDQFSVERPDGSNFTLKIRSTKLEDSAMYFCASSRGTSPRSSYNEQFFGPGTRLTVL.

This clonotype was detected only a few times. This chain links TRBV5-5 with TRBJ2-2, with D hard to call. Germline V gene sequence: CDR1 SGHKS, CDR2 YYEKEE (reference sequence). V lost 4 bases to trimming and J lost 0 bases, with 13 bases between them. The CDR3 spans 16 residues. CDR3 loop: CASSPRNSANTGELFF. CDR3 DNA: TGTGCCAGCAGCCCCAGGAATTCAGCGAACACCGGGGAGCTGTTTTTT.

This clonotype has at least ten counts. V is TRBV7-8 and J is TRBJ2-7, with 7 positions matching TRBD1. CDR1 SGHVS and CDR2 FQNEAQ come from the germline V gene. The CDR3 totals 15 residues. The trim removed 5 bases at V and 4 bases at J, leaving 11 bases unmatched. CDR3 residues: CASSEMAQGSYEQYF. The CDR3 DNA reads as TGTGCCAGCAGCGAGATGGCACAGGGGTCGTACGAGCAGTACTTC. Drawing the rest from reference TRBV7-8 and TRBJ2-7, the complete variable domain is GAGVSQSPRYKVAKRGQDVALRCDPISGHVSLFWYQQALGQGPEFLTYFQNEAQLDKSGLPSDRFFAERPEGSVSTLKIQRTQQEDSAVYLCASSEMAQGSYEQYFGPGTRLTVT.

There are a few counts of this clonotype. The chain has TRBV10-3 and TRBJ1-2; 7 nucleotides match TRBD1. Trimming cost V 3 bases and J 4 bases; bases outside gene matches: 5. This CDR3 contains 14 residues. Germline V gives CDR1 ENHRY, CDR2 SYGVKD. The CDR3 reads CAISEGGAIYGYTF. The CDR3 DNA follows: TGTGCCATCAGTGAAGGGGGCGCGATCTATGGCTACACCTTC.

This clonotype appeared many times. CDR3 coding DNA: TGTGCCAGCAGCTTGGGAGCTAGCGGCTGGGAGTACGAGCAGTACTTC. Protein sequence: CASSLGASGWEYEQYF. V usage is TRBV7-9 and J usage is TRBJ2-7, with 7 bases lining up with TRBD2. This CDR3 spans 16 amino acids. Looked up from germline, CDR1 is SEHNR and CDR2 is FQNEAQ (reference sequence). Trimming at V came to 3 bases and at J to 4 bases, leaving 12 bases not matched to a gene.

The V and J genes are TRBV15 and TRBJ2-3; D may be TRBD2 (6 bases). From germline, CDR1 is LNHNV and CDR2 YYDKDF (reference sequence). This CDR3 is 14 amino acids long. V was pared by 6 bases and J by 3 bases, with 13 bases between. The CDR3 here is CATSVRAGTDTQYF. In nucleotides, the CDR3 is TGTGCCACCAGTGTGCGGGCGGGAACAGATACGCAGTATTTT.

The chain is built from TRBV3-1 and TRBJ1-5; D uncertain. Germline values: CDR1 LGHDT, CDR2 YNNKEL (reference sequence). V lost 3 bases, J lost 6 bases, and 12 bases lay in between. CDR3 size: 14 residues. CDR3 protein: CASSHFGVSQPQHF. The CDR3 DNA reads as TGTGCCAGCAGCCATTTCGGGGTAAGTCAGCCCCAGCATTTT. The complete variable domain, with remaining parts taken from reference TRBV3-1 and TRBJ1-5, reads DTAVSQTPKYLVTQMGNDKSIKCEQNLGHDTMYWYKQDSKKFLKIMFSYNNKELIINETVPNRFSPKSPDKAHLNLHINSLELGDSAVYFCASSHFGVSQPQHFGDGTRLSIL.

This clonotype was found a few times. The V call is TRBV10-3, the J call TRBJ2-5; the match to TRBD2 covers 9 bases. The junction had 11 bases not matched to a gene; V was cut back by 4 bases and J by 2 bases. The germline V gene encodes CDR1 ENHRY and CDR2 SYGVKD. The CDR3 is 17 residues long. The CDR3 loop reads CAISAVRSGGKQETQYF. The CDR3 bases are TGTGCCATCAGTGCGGTTCGTAGCGGGGGCAAACAAGAGACCCAGTACTTC.

This clonotype has at least ten counts. One end of the junction is discordant with germline, which a read error may explain. This chain uses TRBV12-3 or TRBV12-4 with TRBJ2-7; TRBD1 aligns across 8 bases. This CDR3 has 13 amino acids. This CDR3 reads CASSLGQGYEQYF. CDR3 DNA: TGTGCCAGCAGCTTAGGACAGGGCTACGAGCAGTACTTC.

The chain combines TRBV12-3 or TRBV12-4 with TRBJ2-2; D uncertain. CDR3 length: 14 amino acids. The V and J ends lost 2 bases and 4 bases respectively, with 8 bases between them. The CDR3 region has the DNA TGTGCCAGCAGTTTACAACAGATCACCGGGGAGCTGTTTTTT. Its protein product is CASSLQQITGELFF.

This chain joins TRBV5-1 and TRBJ2-7; 12 nucleotides match TRBD2. This CDR3 spans 17 amino acids. In germline, CDR1 is SGHRS, CDR2 YFSETQ. With 1 base clipped from V and 8 bases from J, the junction kept 13 bases outside the gene matches. This chain's CDR3 is CASSLQASGRAGSQQYF. The CDR3 nucleotides are TGCGCCAGCAGCTTGCAGGCTAGCGGGAGGGCCGGTTCCCAGCAGTACTTC.

CDR3 DNA sequence: TGCAGCGTAGGGGGAACTTGGGGCGAGCAGTACTTC. Its translation: CSVGGTWGEQYF. The rearrangement joins TRBV29-1 to TRBJ2-7; D is possibly TRBD1 (6 bases). The germline V and J ends were trimmed by 6 bases and 6 bases, with 15 bases remaining between them. This CDR3 has 12 residues. CDR1 and CDR2 (germline): SQVTM, ANQGSEA.

The chain links TRBV29-1 to TRBJ2-5; 8 bases match TRBD2. The CDR3 covers 12 residues. The germline CDR1 and CDR2 sequences are SQVTM and ANQGSEA. V trimming: 7 bases; J trimming: 7 bases; junction bases outside the gene matches: 8. The CDR3 here is CSASGSGRTQYF. The DNA for the CDR3 is TGCAGCGCGAGCGGGAGTGGTAGGACCCAGTACTTC.

This clonotype was counted only a few times. The chain combines TRBV30 with TRBJ1-2; D not resolved. Per germline, CDR1 GTSNPN and CDR2 SVGIG (reference sequence). With 1 base removed from V and 1 base from J, the gap between germline ends came to 13 bases. The CDR3 is 15 residues long. The CDR3 is CAWSGVTDLNYGYTF. Here the CDR3 DNA reads TGTGCCTGGAGTGGGGTTACGGACCTTAACTATGGCTACACCTTC.

In its sample, this clonotype was seen a few times. V usage is TRBV6-1 and J usage is TRBJ2-3; D perhaps matches TRBD2 (7 bases). Germline CDR1 is MNHNS and CDR2 is SASEGT. The CDR3 runs to 16 residues. Deletions cut 7 bases from V and 1 base from J, with 18 bases between. This chain's CDR3 is CASILSPGGGTDTQYF. The CDR3 nucleotides read TGTGCCAGCATCCTCTCGCCGGGGGGCGGCACAGATACGCAGTATTTT.

The chain is built from TRBV4-1 and TRBJ2-7, with TRBD1 matching over 8 bases. Germline CDR1 MGHRA, CDR2 YSYEKL. The V segment lost 0 bases and the J segment 4 bases; nucleotides outside the gene matches: 8. This CDR3 spans 16 amino acids. The CDR3 spells CASSQETGQGTYEQYF. The CDR3 nucleotides read TGCGCCAGCAGCCAAGAAACCGGACAGGGTACTTACGAGCAGTACTTC.

This sequence joins TRBV12-3 or TRBV12-4 and TRBJ2-4; D not certain. This CDR3 contains 12 residues. V lost 3 bases, J lost 8 bases, and 8 bases lay in between. CDR3 sequence reads: CASSFGSDIQYF. The CDR3 nucleotides read TGTGCCAGCAGTTTTGGATCAGACATTCAGTACTTC.

The table lists this clonotype with a few counts. CDR3 nucleotides: TGTGCCACCAGCAGACTCCCGGGACTAGCGGAAGAAACAGATACGCAGTATTTT. Amino acids: CATSRLPGLAEETDTQYF. V usage is TRBV15 and J usage is TRBJ2-3; 11 bases match TRBD2. This CDR3 has 18 residues. Germline assignment: CDR1 LNHNV and CDR2 YYDKDF (reference sequence). Germline trimming cut 2 bases from V and 3 bases from J; bases unmatched to any gene: 10. The full variable domain, its missing parts supplied by reference TRBV15 and TRBJ2-3, is DAMVIQNPRYQVTQFGKPVTLSCSQTLNHNVMYWYQQKSSQAPKLLFHYYDKDFNNEADTPDNFQSRRPNTSFCFLDIRSPGLGDTAMYLCATSRLPGLAEETDTQYFGPGTRLTVL.

This sequence joins TRBV24-1 and TRBJ2-5, with 13 positions matching TRBD2. Germline loops: CDR1 KGHDR, CDR2 SFDVKD. This CDR3 spans 17 amino acids. Unmatched junction bases numbered 4, after V lost 2 bases and J lost 2 bases. CDR3 protein: CATSDSGLAGLQETQYF. CDR3 nucleotides: TGTGCCACCAGTGATTCGGGACTAGCGGGATTACAAGAGACCCAGTACTTC.

This clonotype appeared a few times. J is TRBJ2-2 and V is TRBV4-3; D possibly corresponds to TRBD2 (6 bases). The CDR3 has 15 residues. CDR1 and CDR2 (germline): LGHNA, YSLEER. V lost 1 base, J lost 8 bases, and 14 bases lay in between. In DNA form, the CDR3 reads TGCGCCAGCAGCCAAGCCGGGACTCTGGCAGGGGAGCTGTTTTTT. Translating it yields CASSQAGTLAGELFF.

Only a few counts were recorded for this clonotype. The chain carries TRBV13 and TRBJ1-2; TRBD1 matches 8 bases. Germline CDR1 PRHDT, CDR2 FYEKMQ (reference sequence). CDR3 size: 15 residues. Losses at the gene ends were 0 bases for V and 5 bases for J; bases not matched to a gene: 5. The DNA of the CDR3 is TGTGCCAGCAGCTTAGGCGGCAGGGGGCTTTATGGCTACACCTTC. This gives the protein CASSLGGRGLYGYTF.

The J gene is TRBJ2-1, the V gene TRBV25-1; D is ambiguous. The germline gives CDR1 MGHDK, CDR2 SYGVNS. The V end lost 6 bases, the J end lost 8 bases, and 23 bases lay between the germline ends. The CDR3 covers 16 residues. CDR3 sequence: CASSALVRSVEDEQFF. The DNA for the CDR3 is TGTGCCAGCAGCGCCCTTGTTAGGTCAGTCGAGGATGAGCAGTTCTTC.

The chain has TRBV7-9 and TRBJ1-1; 8 bases match TRBD1. Germline V lookup: CDR1 SEHNR, CDR2 FQNEAQ (reference sequence). The CDR3 contains 14 residues. With 10 bases clipped from V and 1 base from J, the junction kept 8 bases outside the gene matches. The CDR3 spells CAIKPGTGNTEAFF. CDR3 nucleotide sequence: TGTGCCATCAAGCCCGGGACAGGGAACACTGAAGCTTTCTTT.

This clonotype was seen at least ten times. The chain couples TRBV20-1 to TRBJ1-1; D gene unclear. The CDR3 length is 13 residues. V was pared by 3 bases and J by 1 base, with 9 bases between. Germline CDR1 DFQATT, CDR2 SNEGSKA (reference sequence). The CDR3 sequence is CSARRQPNTEAFF. The CDR3 DNA reads TGCAGTGCTAGGAGGCAGCCGAACACTGAAGCTTTCTTT.

This clonotype was observed a few times. The rearrangement joins TRBV4-3 to TRBJ2-7; TRBD1 agrees at 9 bases. This CDR3 has 16 amino acids. Trimming at V came to 0 bases and at J to 5 bases, leaving 8 bases not matched to a gene. Germline-derived CDR1 and CDR2 are LGHNA and YSLEER. CDR3: CASSQDSWTGAHEQYF. CDR3 bases: TGCGCCAGCAGCCAAGATTCTTGGACAGGGGCCCACGAGCAGTACTTC.

This clonotype showed up just a few times. The chain has TRBV30 and TRBJ2-3; the match to TRBD1 covers 8 bases. The V segment lost 2 bases and the J segment 6 bases; nucleotides outside the gene matches: 4. Germline V gives CDR1 GTSNPN, CDR2 SVGIG (reference sequence). The CDR3 sequence is 13 residues long. In DNA form, the CDR3 reads TGTGCCTGGAGTAGGACAGGGACCGATACGCAGTATTTT. Its translation is CAWSRTGTDTQYF.

The rearrangement uses TRBV24-1 and TRBJ2-1, with a weak D call TRBD1 (6 bases). V was shortened by 5 bases and J by 10 bases, with 32 bases between the two germline ends. The CDR3 consists of 19 residues. Per germline, CDR1 KGHDR and CDR2 SFDVKD. The CDR3 region has the DNA TGTGCCACCAGTGCCGCCGGGACAACAAAGCTATTCATACAAGCAGAGCAGTTCTTC. It yields the protein CATSAAGTTKLFIQAEQFF.

The V gene is TRBV6-2 or TRBV6-3, the J gene TRBJ2-7; no definite D call. CDR1 is MNHEY, CDR2 SVGEGT, per germline. The V end was cut by 6 bases, the J end by 8 bases, with 17 bases between. This CDR3 contains 13 residues. The CDR3 reads CASSPPPPVQQYF. CDR3 bases: TGTGCCAGCAGCCCCCCCCCTCCCGTGCAGCAGTACTTC.